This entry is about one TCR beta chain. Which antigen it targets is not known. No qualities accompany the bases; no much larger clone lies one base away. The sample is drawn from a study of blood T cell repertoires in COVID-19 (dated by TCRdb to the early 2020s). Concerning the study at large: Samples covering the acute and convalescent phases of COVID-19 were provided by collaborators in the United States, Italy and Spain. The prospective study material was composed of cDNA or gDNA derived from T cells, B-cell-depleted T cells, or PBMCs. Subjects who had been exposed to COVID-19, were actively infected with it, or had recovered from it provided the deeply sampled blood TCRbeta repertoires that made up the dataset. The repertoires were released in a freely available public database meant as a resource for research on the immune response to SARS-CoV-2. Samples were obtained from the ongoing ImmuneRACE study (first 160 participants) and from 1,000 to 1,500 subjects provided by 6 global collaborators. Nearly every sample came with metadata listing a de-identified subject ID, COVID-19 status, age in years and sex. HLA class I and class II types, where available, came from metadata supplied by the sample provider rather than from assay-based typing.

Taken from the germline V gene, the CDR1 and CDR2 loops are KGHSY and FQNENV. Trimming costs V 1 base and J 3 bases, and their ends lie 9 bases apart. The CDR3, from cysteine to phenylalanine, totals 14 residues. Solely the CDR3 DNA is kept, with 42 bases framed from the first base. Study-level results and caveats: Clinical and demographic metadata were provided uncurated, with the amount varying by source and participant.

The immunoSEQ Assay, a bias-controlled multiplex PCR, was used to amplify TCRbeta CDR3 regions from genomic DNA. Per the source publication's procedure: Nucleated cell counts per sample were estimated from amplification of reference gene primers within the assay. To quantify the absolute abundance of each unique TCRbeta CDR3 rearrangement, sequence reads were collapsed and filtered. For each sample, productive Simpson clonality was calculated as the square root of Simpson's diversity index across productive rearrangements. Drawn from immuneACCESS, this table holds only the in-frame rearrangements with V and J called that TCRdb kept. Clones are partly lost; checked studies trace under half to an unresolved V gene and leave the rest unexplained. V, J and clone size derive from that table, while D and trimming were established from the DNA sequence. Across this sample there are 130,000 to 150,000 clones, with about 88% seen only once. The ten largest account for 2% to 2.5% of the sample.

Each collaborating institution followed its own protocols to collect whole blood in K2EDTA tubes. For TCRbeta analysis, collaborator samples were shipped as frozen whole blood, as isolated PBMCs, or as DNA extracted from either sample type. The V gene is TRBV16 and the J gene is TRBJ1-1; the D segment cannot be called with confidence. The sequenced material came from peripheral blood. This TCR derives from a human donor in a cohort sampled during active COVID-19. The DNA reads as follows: TGTGCCAGCAGCCAATTTCTCGGGGACACTGAAGCTTTCTTT. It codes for CASSQFLGDTEAFF.